This T cell receptor beta chain comes out of a study of PD-L1 blockade in urothelial cancer. Whole-study context: Counts from blood samples showed a median of 141,255 T cells.

Time point meaning: pretreatment peripheral blood. Sample contribution per patient ranged from 1 to 8, covering pretreatment and on-treatment. Synthetic TCR analog templates were added to each PCR reaction. The repertoire was sequenced with immunoSEQ multiplex PCR; TCRdb's copy has only in-frame clones and lacks some. Among 86,000 or so clones, around 85% were seen once, and the ten largest hold approximately 15%. This clone was found a few times. V gave up 1 base and J gave up 0 bases, with 13 bases separating them. The CDR3 extends over 17 amino acids. Germline V lookup: CDR1 LNHNV, CDR2 YYDKDF (reference sequence).

The clonotype comes from a man aged 60 to 75 with urothelial cancer. Sequencing was performed on PBMCs, taken around atezolizumab (anti-PD-L1) treatment. J is TRBJ1-5 and V is TRBV15; unclear D gene. CDR3 sequence reads: CATSRGHGGNSNQPQHF. CDR3 in DNA: TGTGCCACCAGCAGAGGTCATGGCGGGAATAGCAATCAGCCCCAGCATTTT.